What follows are 10 T cell receptor beta chains derived from one specimen sequenced in a study of Ad26.COV2.S vaccination and SARS-CoV-2 variants. The assay was immunoSEQ multiplex PCR, and TCRdb's table has in-frame clones only and misses some. The sample yields 330,000 or so clones, 85% to 90% seen once. Sample treatment: roughly 18 received Ad26.COV2.S at low or high dose, single or two shots; several received placebo; per-sample allocation not given. Day 63 after the first vaccine or placebo injection was the time point for sampling. The specimen comprised peripheral blood, sampled in a trial of Ad26.COV2.S vaccine versus placebo. The receptors derive from a person aged 18-60 years who received the Ad26.COV2.S COVID-19 vaccine or a placebo.

This clone showed up just a few times. The V and J genes are TRBV5-1 and TRBJ1-3, with D maybe TRBD1 (6 bases). Germline CDR1 SGHRS, CDR2 YFSETQ. The V and J ends lost 4 bases and 3 bases respectively, with 17 bases between them. This CDR3 spans 16 amino acids. CDR3 residues: CASSPGRGAGGNTIYF. DNA for the CDR3: TGCGCCAGCAGCCCCGGTCGGGGGGCTGGTGGAAACACCATATATTTT. The full variable domain, with the rest looked up from reference TRBV5-1 and TRBJ1-3, is KAGVTQTPRYLIKTRGQQVTLSCSPISGHRSVSWYQQTPGQGLQFLFEYFSETQRNKGNFPGRFSGRQFSNSRSEMNVSTLELGDSALYLCASSPGRGAGGNTIYFGEGSWLTVV.

The chain employs TRBV7-2 and TRBJ2-3; 14 nucleotides align to TRBD2. The length of the CDR3 is 17 residues. Trimming took 4 bases from V and 2 from J; bases not matched to a gene: 5. CDR1 is SGHTA, CDR2 FQGNSA, per germline. The CDR3 DNA reads TGTGCCAGCAGCTCGACTAGCGGGAGGGTTAACACAGATACGCAGTATTTT. Its protein is CASSSTSGRVNTDTQYF.

A note on this clone: Compared with germline, one end of the junction differs, possibly owing to a read error. The rearrangement uses TRBV19 and TRBJ1-5; D uncertain. The germline gives CDR1 LNHDA, CDR2 SQIVND (reference sequence). This CDR3 is built from 16 residues. CDR3 in amino acids: CASCMFTAARNQPQHF. As DNA, the CDR3 is TGTGCCAGTTGTATGTTCACGGCAGCGAGAAATCAGCCCCAGCATTTT.

This rearrangement joins TRBV18 to TRBJ2-3, with unresolved D. The CDR3 sequence is 14 residues long. Germline CDR1 and CDR2: KGHSH and LQKENI. The V end was cut by 3 bases, the J end by 2 bases, with 9 bases between. CDR3 protein: CASSPKPFTDTQYF. In nucleotides, the CDR3 is TGTGCCAGCTCACCGAAACCTTTCACAGATACGCAGTATTTT.

The J gene is TRBJ2-5, the V gene TRBV3-1 (or the pseudogene TRBV3-2), with 9 bases that match TRBD1. Trimming took 4 bases from V and 0 from J; bases not matched to a gene: 6. The CDR3 covers 16 residues. Germline values: CDR1 LGHDT, CDR2 YNNKEL (reference sequence). Here the CDR3 reads CASSRSDRGDQETQYF. The DNA for the CDR3 is TGTGCCAGCAGCCGATCCGACAGGGGGGACCAAGAGACCCAGTACTTC.

The chain recombines TRBV5-8 with TRBJ2-3, with TRBD1 matching over 7 bases. CDR1 is SGHTS and CDR2 is YDEGEE in the germline V gene. The CDR3 has 16 residues. V trimming: 2 bases; J trimming: 2 bases; junction bases outside the gene matches: 8. The CDR3 reads CASSFGQAITTDTQYF. The CDR3 DNA reads as TGTGCCAGCAGCTTCGGACAGGCAATAACCACAGATACGCAGTATTTT.

This clone was recorded once. This chain uses TRBV7-9 with TRBJ1-1, with D unresolved. Trimming took off 5 bases at V and 1 base at J, with 11 bases between the two ends. The germline V gene has CDR1 SEHNR and CDR2 FQNEAQ (reference sequence). The CDR3 covers 14 residues. The CDR3: CASSPETWNTEAFF. The DNA of the CDR3 is TGTGCCAGCAGCCCCGAGACTTGGAACACTGAAGCTTTCTTT.

A single count supports this clone. The chain recombines TRBV7-2 with TRBJ1-3; D not certain. CDR1 is SGHTA and CDR2 is FQGNSA in the germline V gene. The CDR3 consists of 16 residues. Trimming removed 5 bases from V and 2 bases from J, with 16 bases in between. CDR3 in amino acids: CASSLGSPQAGNTIYF. As DNA, the CDR3 is TGTGCCAGCAGCCTCGGATCCCCGCAGGCTGGAAACACCATATATTTT.

CDR3 residues: CASGSFSYNEQFF. CDR3 nucleotides: TGTGCCAGCGGCTCTTTCTCCTACAATGAGCAGTTCTTC. The rearrangement uses TRBV11-2 and TRBJ2-1; D uncertain. Germline values: CDR1 SGHAT, CDR2 FQNNGV. The CDR3 loop spans 13 amino acids. V was cut by 8 bases and J by 0 bases, with 8 bases left in between.

This clone was picked up a small number of times. The chain uses TRBV7-9 and TRBJ1-3; tentatively, D is TRBD1 (5 bases). CDR1 is SEHNR and CDR2 is FQNEAQ in the germline V gene (reference sequence). The CDR3 extends over 15 amino acids. Trimming stripped 7 bases from V and 4 bases from J, with 17 bases between. The CDR3 here is CASTPPGVGGNTIYF. The CDR3 nucleotides read TGTGCCAGCACCCCCCCGGGGGTTGGAGGAAACACCATATATTTT.